Below are 13 T cell receptor beta chains sequenced from a single sample in a study of T cell repertoires in cytomegalovirus infection. No antigen is known for these receptors. One entry per CDR3 protein, called by TCRdb with MiXCR from the reads. The profile shows approximately 470,000 distinct CDR3 sequences, about 39% of them singletons. This specimen was cultured PBMCs, taken from culture after CMV antigen stimulation. The source is a human donor in good health (CMV status not recorded). Some clones in this sample may be carry-over from other donors' samples.

The chain combines TRBV7-6 with TRBJ2-2; 10 bases align to TRBD2. J gave up 3 bases and V 3 bases, and 1 base lay outside the gene matches. Germline V gene data show CDR1 as SGHVS and CDR2 as FNYEAQ. The CDR3 length is 15 residues. The CDR3 region has the DNA TGTGCCAGCAGCTTTCTAGCGGGAGACACCGGGGAGCTGTTTTTT. Residues: CASSFLAGDTGELFF. The whole variable domain, remainder taken from reference TRBV7-6 and TRBJ2-2, is GAGVSQSPRYKVTKRGQDVALRCDPISGHVSLYWYRQALGQGPEFLTYFNYEAQQDKSGLPNDRFSAERPEGSISTLTIQRTEQRDSAMYRCASSFLAGDTGELFFGEGSRLTVL.

The chain is built from TRBV10-3 and TRBJ2-3; 7 bases are a match to TRBD2. This CDR3 contains 16 residues. Trimming at V came to 2 bases and at J to 3 bases, leaving 8 bases not matched to a gene. Germline V lookup: CDR1 ENHRY, CDR2 SYGVKD. This CDR3 is CAISEGLAGVTDTQYF. The CDR3 DNA sequence: TGTGCCATCAGTGAGGGGCTGGCGGGGGTGACAGATACGCAGTATTTT.

This clonotype has just a few counts. The chain couples TRBV6-6 to TRBJ2-5, with D perhaps assigned TRBD1 or TRBD2 (6 bases each). CDR3 length: 16 residues. The germline V and J ends were trimmed by 0 bases and 1 base, with 12 bases remaining between them. The V gene's germline CDR1 is MNHNY and CDR2 SVGAGI (reference sequence). The CDR3 DNA reads as TGTGCCAGCAGTTACTCAGGGGGGTCCCGCCAAGAGACCCAGTACTTC. It codes for CASSYSGGSRQETQYF.

Here the CDR3 reads CASRGWQETQYF. DNA for the CDR3: TGTGCCAGCAGAGGGTGGCAAGAGACCCAGTACTTC. V gene TRBV6-2 or TRBV6-3 combines with J gene TRBJ2-5; D remains ambiguous. The CDR3 length is 12 residues. V lost 6 bases, J lost 2 bases, and 7 bases lay in between. The germline V gene encodes CDR1 MNHEY and CDR2 SVGEGT.

The chain couples TRBV6-1 to TRBJ2-7; 8 bases map to TRBD2. The CDR3 has 13 residues. Looked up from germline, CDR1 is MNHNS and CDR2 is SASEGT. The trim removed 6 bases at V and 2 bases at J, leaving 3 bases unmatched. In nucleotides, the CDR3 is TGTGCCAGCAGGGGGACTAGAACCTACGAGCAGTACTTC. Its protein is CASRGTRTYEQYF.

The chain carries TRBV27 and TRBJ1-1, with D tentatively TRBD1 (6 bases). Germline lookup yields CDR1 MNHEY and CDR2 SMNVEV (reference sequence). V shed 3 bases and J shed 7 bases, with 12 bases lying between them. This CDR3 region has 13 residues. CDR3 protein: CASSFRDTLEAFF. The CDR3 coding sequence is TGTGCCAGCAGTTTCCGGGACACTCTTGAAGCTTTCTTT.

V and J are TRBV5-5 and TRBJ2-7; D remains unclear. V lost 4 bases and J 4 bases, leaving 15 bases between the germline ends. The CDR3 is 14 amino acids. Germline V gene data show CDR1 as SGHKS and CDR2 as YYEKEE (reference sequence). The CDR3 DNA is TGTGCCAGCAGCCCATCTCTAGGAAGATACGAGCAGTACTTC. It encodes CASSPSLGRYEQYF. The full variable domain, completed using reference TRBV5-5 and TRBJ2-7, is DAGVTQSPTHLIKTRGQQVTLRCSPISGHKSVSWYQQVLGQGPQFIFQYYEKEERGRGNFPDRFSARQFPNYSSELNVNALLLGDSALYLCASSPSLGRYEQYFGPGTRLTVT.

The chain employs TRBV6-2 or TRBV6-3 and TRBJ2-1; D not certain. Trimming took off 2 bases at V and 4 bases at J, with 6 bases between the two ends. The CDR3 runs 13 residues. Germline V gene lookup returns CDR1 MNHEY and CDR2 SVGEGT. In DNA, the CDR3 is TGTGCCAGCAGTTACGGGCTGTACAATGAGCAGTTCTTC. Its protein is CASSYGLYNEQFF.

In this sample, this clonotype turned up a few times. The chain employs TRBV7-2 and TRBJ2-5, with 7 bases fitting TRBD1. With 1 base clipped from V and 2 bases from J, the junction kept 4 bases outside the gene matches. Per germline, CDR1 SGHTA and CDR2 FQGNSA. This CDR3 is 15 amino acids long. CDR3 amino acids: CASSLGQGEQETQYF. The CDR3 DNA is TGTGCCAGCAGCTTAGGACAGGGTGAGCAAGAGACCCAGTACTTC.

This clonotype was found a few times. The V and J genes are TRBV7-2 and TRBJ2-3, with TRBD2 matching over 9 bases. This CDR3 spans 16 amino acids. V shed 3 bases, J shed 1 base, and the junction held 5 bases outside the gene matches. Germline values: CDR1 SGHTA, CDR2 FQGNSA. CDR3 loop: CASSLRGGQGTDTQYF. In nucleotides, the CDR3 is TGTGCCAGCAGCTTGCGGGGGGGCCAAGGCACAGATACGCAGTATTTT.

The sample holds a few counts of this clonotype. The rearrangement links TRBV6-1 to TRBJ2-3; D gene unclear. Germline V lookup: CDR1 MNHNS, CDR2 SASEGT. The V end was cut by 4 bases, the J end by 0 bases, with 17 bases between. The length of the CDR3 is 17 residues. CDR3 bases: TGTGCCAGCAGTGGAAGATTGCTCGGCTCTAGCACAGATACGCAGTATTTT. Protein: CASSGRLLGSSTDTQYF.

Comments on this clonotype: At one end, the junction sequence differs from germline, possibly due to a read error. The chain links TRBV7-4 to TRBJ2-1; TRBD2 agrees at 9 bases. This CDR3 contains 15 residues. Germline V CDR1 and CDR2: SGHVT, SQSDAQ. The CDR3 spells CASSLAASGTRATVF. As DNA, the CDR3 is TGTGCCAGCAGCTTAGCGGCTAGCGGGACGAGAGCTACGGTCTTC.

The CDR3 region has the DNA TGTGCCAGCAGCGTAGGGACAGGGGCAGGGAATGAGCAGTTCTTC. Residues: CASSVGTGAGNEQFF. This chain uses TRBV9 with TRBJ2-1; 9 bases align to TRBD1. This CDR3 is 15 amino acids long. Trimming at V came to 0 bases and at J to 7 bases, leaving 5 bases not matched to a gene. The germline V gene has CDR1 SGDLS and CDR2 YYNGEE.